These 31 T cell receptor beta chains were sequenced from one sample in a study of blood T cell repertoires in COVID-19. Method: immunoSEQ multiplex PCR; TCRdb's copy keeps in-frame clones and lacks some. The sample shows around 67,000 clones, over 65% of them seen only once. The sequenced sample consisted of peripheral blood. The receptors here all came from a woman between 70 and 85 years old with acute or convalescent COVID-19.

The gene calls are TRBV6-5 and TRBJ2-7; D might be TRBD1 (6 bases). The CDR3 runs 15 residues. The V end was cut by 0 bases, the J end by 4 bases, with 13 bases between. The germline CDR1 and CDR2 sequences are MNHEY and SVGAGI. CDR3 sequence: CASSYSPGERYEQYF. The CDR3 nucleotides are TGTGCCAGCAGTTACTCGCCAGGGGAAAGGTACGAGCAGTACTTC.

A single count supports this clone. The J gene is TRBJ2-5, the V gene TRBV29-1, with TRBD1 as a possible D gene (6 bases). This CDR3 comprises 12 residues. V lost 6 bases, J lost 1 base, and 9 bases lay in between. Germline V gives CDR1 SQVTM, CDR2 ANQGSEA. CDR3 DNA: TGCAGCGTCTCGACAGGCCAAGAGACCCAGTACTTC. This codes for CSVSTGQETQYF.

The chain recombines TRBV28 with TRBJ2-1; D is perhaps TRBD2 (6 bases). The CDR3 covers 12 residues. Trimming removed 8 bases at V and 12 bases at J, with 17 bases between. Germline V lookup: CDR1 MDHEN, CDR2 SYDVKM. The CDR3 DNA reads TGTGCCAGCGGGAAGGCGCTCGGGGGGCAGTTCTTC. Translated, it gives CASGKALGGQFF. The variable domain in full, completed from reference TRBV28 and TRBJ2-1, reads DVKVTQSSRYLVKRTGEKVFLECVQDMDHENMFWYRQDPGLGLRLIYFSYDVKMKEKGDIPEGYSVSREKKERFSLILESASTNQTSMYLCASGKALGGQFFGPGTRLTVL.

This clone was detected only once. The chain joins TRBV4-2 to TRBJ2-1; 10 bases are shared with TRBD2. The V segment lost 0 bases and the J segment 7 bases; nucleotides outside the gene matches: 3. CDR1 is LGHNA and CDR2 is YNFKEQ in the germline V gene. The CDR3 is 15 amino acids. CDR3 coding DNA: TGTGCCAGCAGCCAAGATCTAGCGGGAGTTAATGAGCAGTTCTTC. Amino acids: CASSQDLAGVNEQFF.

The chain has TRBV15 and TRBJ1-2, with 7 bases identical to TRBD1. Germline-derived CDR1 and CDR2 are LNHNV and YYDKDF (reference sequence). V trimming: 5 bases; J trimming: 5 bases; junction bases outside the gene matches: 8. The CDR3 totals 14 residues. In DNA form, the CDR3 reads TGTGCCACCAGCCCGCAGGGGGAAACATATGGCTACACCTTC. As protein: CATSPQGETYGYTF.

The chain carries TRBV7-9 and TRBJ1-2; D gene unclear. With 3 bases removed from V and 3 bases from J, the gap between germline ends came to 11 bases. Germline CDR1 reads SEHNR; CDR2 reads FQNEAQ (reference sequence). CDR3 length equals 14 residues. Here the CDR3 DNA reads TGTGCCAGCAGCTTTTCCCGTACAGACTATGGCTACACCTTC. Its protein product is CASSFSRTDYGYTF.

Comments on this clone: Other DNA sequences in this specimen translate into the identical CDR3. The chain employs TRBV18 and TRBJ2-1; 7 bases align to TRBD2. Trimming cost V 3 bases and J 8 bases; bases outside gene matches: 1. This CDR3 has 12 amino acids. Germline CDR1 reads KGHSH; CDR2 reads LQKENI. CDR3 in amino acids: CASSPGGYEQFF. The CDR3 nucleotides read TGTGCCAGCTCACCGGGGGGGTATGAGCAGTTCTTC.

V is TRBV11-2 and J is TRBJ1-6, with 8 bases matching TRBD1. The CDR3 is 16 amino acids. V lost 5 bases and J lost 8; bases outside the gene matches: 11. Germline V gene data show CDR1 as SGHAT and CDR2 as FQNNGV. The CDR3 DNA sequence: TGTGCCAGCAGCACAAGGCCGGGACAGGAGGATTCACCCCTCCACTTT. Translated, it gives CASSTRPGQEDSPLHF.

The chain couples TRBV7-2 to TRBJ2-3; D is undetermined. Germline CDR1 and CDR2: SGHTA and FQGNSA. V lost 3 bases to trimming and J lost 4 bases, with 5 bases between them. This CDR3 contains 12 residues. CDR3 in DNA: TGTGCCAGCAGCTTCTCCGCAGATACGCAGTATTTT. It specifies CASSFSADTQYF.

This clone was seen more than once but under ten times. This sequence joins TRBV5-4 and TRBJ1-6, with a weak D call TRBD1 (5 bases). Trimming removed 6 bases from V and 0 bases from J, with 13 bases in between. This CDR3 is built from 16 residues. Germline V gene sequence: CDR1 SGHNT, CDR2 YYREEE (reference sequence). The CDR3 coding sequence is TGTGCCAGCACCTCGGGGGGGAGCTCCTATAATTCACCCCTCCACTTT. It is translated as CASTSGGSSYNSPLHF.

Here the CDR3 reads CASSLRGQSNEKLFF. The CDR3 DNA reads TGTGCCAGCAGTCTACGGGGACAGTCTAATGAAAAACTGTTTTTT. V usage is TRBV6-5 and J usage is TRBJ1-4, with 7 positions matching TRBD1. CDR1 MNHEY and CDR2 SVGAGI come from the germline V gene. Trimming took 5 bases from V and 3 from J; bases not matched to a gene: 6. This CDR3 is built from 15 residues.

J is TRBJ1-2 and V is TRBV14; 7 positions match TRBD1. Trimming removed 4 bases from V and 4 bases from J; junction bases left unmatched: 3. The CDR3 consists of 13 residues. Germline values: CDR1 SGHDN, CDR2 FVKESK. The CDR3 spells CASSPGGFYGYTF. CDR3 sequence (DNA): TGTGCCAGCAGCCCAGGGGGTTTCTATGGCTACACCTTC.

V usage is TRBV5-4 and J usage is TRBJ1-6; a possible D gene is TRBD1 (5 bases). V was trimmed by 4 bases and J by 7 bases, leaving 12 bases between them. Germline V lookup: CDR1 SGHNT, CDR2 YYREEE (reference sequence). This CDR3 has 14 residues. The DNA for the CDR3 is TGTGCCAGCAGCGAAGCTGACAGAAATTCACCCCTCCACTTT. It codes for CASSEADRNSPLHF.

This clone came up a few times. This chain joins TRBV27 and TRBJ2-7; 8 nucleotides align to TRBD2. In germline, CDR1 is MNHEY, CDR2 SMNVEV (reference sequence). The CDR3 sequence is 14 residues long. V gave up 5 bases and J gave up 6 bases; unmatched junction bases: 9. The CDR3 sequence is CASSPPGLGFEQYF. CDR3 bases: TGTGCCAGCAGTCCACCGGGACTAGGATTCGAGCAGTACTTC.

The rearrangement joins TRBV6-2 or TRBV6-3 to TRBJ2-7, with a weak D call TRBD2 (7 bases). The CDR3 loop spans 19 amino acids. The V gene lost 5 bases and the J gene lost 5 bases, with 31 bases spanning the gap. The germline V gene encodes CDR1 MNHEY and CDR2 SVGEGT. DNA of the CDR3: TGTGCCAGCAGTGCCACGGCTAGCGGAGAGGTCGAGGGGGGGAACGAGCAGTACTTC. Translated, it gives CASSATASGEVEGGNEQYF.

The rearrangement links TRBV7-2 to TRBJ2-2, with D maybe TRBD2 (5 bases). V was shortened by 1 base and J by 1 base, with 7 bases between the two germline ends. CDR3 length: 15 residues. The germline CDR1 and CDR2 sequences are SGHTA and FQGNSA. CDR3 sequence (DNA): TGTGCCAGCAGCTTAGTGGCGGGGAACACCGGGGAGCTGTTTTTT. Protein product: CASSLVAGNTGELFF.

This chain links TRBV5-8 with TRBJ2-3; D is perhaps TRBD1 (6 bases). The CDR3 extends over 14 amino acids. Per the germline V gene, CDR1 is SGHTS and CDR2 is YDEGEE. V shed 0 bases and J shed 3 bases, with 8 bases lying between them. For the CDR3, the DNA is TGTGCCAGCAGCTTGGAACAGGGTACAGATACGCAGTATTTT. This codes for CASSLEQGTDTQYF.

The rearrangement links TRBV19 to TRBJ1-5; D is possibly TRBD1 (5 bases). There are 14 residues in the CDR3. Germline CDR1 is LNHDA and CDR2 is SQIVND (reference sequence). Trimming removed 1 base from V and 7 bases from J, with 11 bases in between. The CDR3 DNA reads TGTGCCAGTAGTATAGCTGGGAAGGGGCAGCCCCAGCATTTT. Amino acid sequence: CASSIAGKGQPQHF.

The chain recombines TRBV19 with TRBJ2-1; the match to TRBD2 covers 10 bases. The CDR3 covers 14 residues. The germline CDR1 and CDR2 sequences are LNHDA and SQIVND (reference sequence). J was trimmed by 10 bases and V by 1 base; bases with no gene match: 4. Written as DNA, the CDR3 is TGTGCCAGTAGTATAGGTCTAGCGGGAGAAGAGCAGTTCTTC. It codes for CASSIGLAGEEQFF.

The rearrangement joins TRBV6-5 to TRBJ1-3; 8 bases are shared with TRBD1. With 4 bases clipped from V and 0 bases from J, the junction kept 5 bases outside the gene matches. This CDR3 contains 16 residues. Germline V gene data show CDR1 as MNHEY and CDR2 as SVGAGI. The CDR3 DNA reads TGTGCCAGCAGTTCGACAGGGGAATTCTCTGGAAACACCATATATTTT. It translates to CASSSTGEFSGNTIYF.

This chain joins TRBV6-5 and TRBJ1-1; 7 nucleotides align to TRBD1. With V trimmed by 5 bases and J by 8 bases, 8 bases remained unmatched. Germline V gene sequence: CDR1 MNHEY, CDR2 SVGAGI. The CDR3 sequence is 13 residues long. The CDR3 region is CASSKRQGREAFF. The CDR3 coding sequence is TGTGCCAGCAGTAAGCGACAGGGCAGGGAAGCTTTCTTT.

The rearrangement uses TRBV18 and TRBJ2-7; possibly TRBD1 for D (5 bases). V lost 8 bases and J 4 bases, leaving 9 bases between the germline ends. Per germline, CDR1 KGHSH and CDR2 LQKENI. This CDR3 has 11 residues. The CDR3 here is CASGDSYEQYF. CDR3 coding DNA: TGTGCCAGCGGTGACAGTTACGAGCAGTACTTC.

The chain recombines TRBV10-2 with TRBJ1-4, with D possibly TRBD1 on 5 matching bases. Germline CDR1 reads WSHSY; CDR2 reads SAAADI. Trimming removed 2 bases at V and 0 bases at J, with 19 bases between. The CDR3 is made up of 19 amino acids. CDR3: CASSEGLSLGGATNEKLFF. Written as DNA, the CDR3 is TGCGCCAGCAGTGAGGGGCTCTCGCTCGGGGGGGCAACTAATGAAAAACTGTTTTTT.

J is TRBJ2-1 and V is TRBV6-2 or TRBV6-3; possibly TRBD2 for D (5 bases). Germline loops: CDR1 MNHEY, CDR2 SVGEGT. The CDR3 consists of 14 residues. The ends were cut back, 0 bases at V and 4 bases at J, with 7 bases in the middle. The CDR3 DNA reads as TGTGCCAGCAGTTACTCGGGCGGGTACAATGAGCAGTTCTTC. It yields the protein CASSYSGGYNEQFF.

J is TRBJ1-6 and V is TRBV28; 7 bases align to TRBD1. This CDR3 spans 13 amino acids. CDR1 is MDHEN, CDR2 SYDVKM, per germline. Trimming took 6 bases from V and 7 from J; bases not matched to a gene: 3. The CDR3 nucleotides read TGTGCCAGCAGGGGGACAGAAAATTCACCCCTCCACTTT. Protein: CASRGTENSPLHF.

This clone was counted a few times. The chain is built from TRBV30 and TRBJ2-2, with 7 bases fitting TRBD2. From germline, CDR1 is GTSNPN and CDR2 SVGIG (reference sequence). The CDR3 consists of 14 residues. The trim removed 3 bases at V and 6 bases at J, leaving 7 bases unmatched. The chain's CDR3 is CAWRGPRGAGELFF. DNA for the CDR3: TGTGCCTGGAGGGGACCACGGGGGGCCGGGGAGCTGTTTTTT. The whole variable domain, filled in from reference TRBV30 and TRBJ2-2, reads SQTIHQWPATLVQPVGSPLSLECTVEGTSNPNLYWYRQAAGRGLQLLFYSVGIGQISSEVPQNLSASRPQDRQFILSSKKLLLSDSGFYLCAWRGPRGAGELFFGEGSRLTVL.

This clone was detected only once. The rearrangement links TRBV7-6 to TRBJ2-1, with D possibly being TRBD2 (6 bases). CDR3 length: 16 residues. The V gene lost 4 bases and the J gene lost 4 bases, with 17 bases spanning the gap. CDR1 is SGHVS and CDR2 is FNYEAQ in the germline V gene. The CDR3 protein is CASSYALGGDYNEQFF. The CDR3 nucleotides read TGTGCCAGCAGCTATGCCCTAGGCGGGGATTACAATGAGCAGTTCTTC.

This chain uses TRBV5-6 with TRBJ2-5; 8 positions agree with TRBD1. V gave up 5 bases and J gave up 1 base; unmatched junction bases: 10. This CDR3 comprises 16 residues. The V gene's germline CDR1 is SGHDT and CDR2 YYEEEE. The CDR3 DNA is TGTGCCAGCAGTTATTTCACAGGGGGAGGCCAAGAGACCCAGTACTTC. It codes for CASSYFTGGGQETQYF.

This CDR3 reads CAWTQGQPNSPLHF. DNA of the CDR3: TGTGCCTGGACCCAGGGACAGCCAAATTCACCCCTCCACTTT. The V gene is TRBV30, the J gene TRBJ1-6, with 7 bases that match TRBD1. The CDR3 runs to 14 residues. CDR1 is GTSNPN and CDR2 is SVGIG in the germline V gene (reference sequence). J gave up 7 bases and V 4 bases, and 7 bases lay outside the gene matches.

V gene TRBV28 combines with J gene TRBJ2-1, with TRBD2 identical over 11 bases. Trimming removed 3 bases from V and 4 bases from J; junction bases left unmatched: 5. Germline CDR1 and CDR2: MDHEN and SYDVKM. The CDR3 length is 16 residues. CDR3 nucleotides: TGTGCCAGCAGTTTGACCGGGACTAGCGGTTACAATGAGCAGTTCTTC. Its translation: CASSLTGTSGYNEQFF.

The chain is built from TRBV5-6 and TRBJ1-1, with TRBD1 as a possible D gene (5 bases). V was pared by 0 bases and J by 6 bases, with 15 bases between. CDR1 and CDR2 (germline): SGHDT, YYEEEE. The length of the CDR3 is 15 residues. In DNA form, the CDR3 reads TGTGCCAGCAGCTTGGGTAGGGGAAGGAGGGCTGAAGCTTTCTTT. Protein sequence: CASSLGRGRRAEAFF.